Below, 2 T cell receptor beta chains from the same sample are listed, as sequenced in a study of B cell selection in AIRE deficiency. Regulatory T cells were sorted as CD4+CD25hiCD127low/negative cells. Profiled with immunoSEQ multiplex PCR; TCRdb holds only in-frame clones, not every one. The sample has 20,000 to 30,000 clones, around 92% seen once; the top ten hold 1.1%. Source material: CD4+CD25+ Tregs sorted from PBMCs. Receptor source: a human donor in good health.

This rearrangement joins TRBV5-1 to TRBJ2-3, with 8 bases matching TRBD2. CDR3 length: 15 residues. The V and J ends lost 4 bases and 4 bases, in that order; junction bases with no gene match: 8. Germline-derived CDR1 and CDR2 are SGHRS and YFSETQ. The CDR3 nucleotides read TGCGCCAGCAGCCCAATAGCGGGGTATGCAGATACGCAGTATTTT. This translates into CASSPIAGYADTQYF.

The chain joins TRBV28 to TRBJ1-4, with TRBD1 identical over 7 bases. This CDR3 has 13 residues. The V gene's germline CDR1 is MDHEN and CDR2 SYDVKM. J gave up 5 bases and V 8 bases, and 5 bases lay outside the gene matches. As DNA, the CDR3 is TGTGCCAGCGACGACAGGGTGAATGAAAAACTGTTTTTT. This translates into CASDDRVNEKLFF.